The 7 T cell receptor beta chains below come from one sample, sequenced in a study of regulatory T cells in long-lasting Graves disease. Both iRepertoire HTBI primers and Arm-PCR of CDR3 regions were used to build the TCR beta libraries. Each CDR3 protein gets one entry after TCRdb re-called the multiplex PCR reads with MiXCR. Altogether 370,000 or so distinct CDR3 sequences are present, 15% to 20% being singletons, with the ten largest covering 20%. Noted time point: newly diagnosed GD, antithyroid drugs for less than 3 months. RNA isolated from PBMCs was used to make the TCR library. These records were also assigned to another study, of T cells in Graves' hyperthyroidism and ophthalmopathy.

The sample here was peripheral blood mononuclear cells (PBMCs), taken at new diagnosis, from a patient treated with antithyroid drugs. These TCRs come from a young woman with Graves disease.

This clonotype occurred many times. The V and J genes are TRBV12-3 or TRBV12-4 and TRBJ2-7; no clear D. The V and J ends lost 6 bases and 0 bases respectively, with 12 bases between them. There are 14 residues in the CDR3. CDR3 sequence: CASSGTGVSYEQYF. CDR3 nucleotide sequence: TGTGCCAGCAGCGGTACTGGTGTCTCCTACGAGCAGTACTTC.

This chain joins TRBV11-2 and TRBJ2-7; 7 positions agree with TRBD2. The trim removed 5 bases at V and 3 bases at J, leaving 4 bases unmatched. The length of the CDR3 is 13 residues. Germline V lookup: CDR1 SGHAT, CDR2 FQNNGV. As DNA, the CDR3 is TGTGCCAGCAGCCCGGGGGGAAACTACGAGCAGTACTTC. This sequence encodes CASSPGGNYEQYF.

This clonotype was found many times. J is TRBJ2-1 and V is TRBV27; unclear D gene. Deletions cut 3 bases from V and 1 base from J, with 4 bases between. The CDR3 is 13 amino acids. Germline CDR1 is MNHEY and CDR2 is SMNVEV (reference sequence). The CDR3 region is CASSFTSYNEQFF. CDR3 nucleotides: TGTGCCAGCAGTTTTACATCCTACAATGAGCAGTTCTTC.

The table lists this clonotype with a few counts. The CDR3 nucleotides read TGCGCCAGCAGCACGGTCGAAAGGGGCACTGAAGCTTTCTTT. This codes for CASSTVERGTEAFF. This chain connects TRBV5-1 to TRBJ1-1, with a possible D match to TRBD1 (5 bases). There are 14 residues in the CDR3. V lost 4 bases and J 4 bases, leaving 14 bases between the germline ends. In germline, CDR1 is SGHRS, CDR2 YFSETQ.

This clonotype was observed many times. The chain links TRBV4-2 to TRBJ2-1, with D perhaps matching TRBD2 (6 bases). Deletions cut 4 bases from V and 7 bases from J, with 14 bases between. Germline values: CDR1 LGHNA, CDR2 YNFKEQ. CDR3 length: 14 amino acids. The CDR3 nucleotides are TGTGCCAGCAGCCCGACGGTTCGGGAGAATGAGCAGTTCTTC. Protein sequence: CASSPTVRENEQFF.

This chain connects TRBV9 to TRBJ1-4, with unresolved D. Trimming pared 0 bases from V and 5 bases from J, leaving 17 bases between. The length of the CDR3 is 17 residues. Germline values: CDR1 SGDLS, CDR2 YYNGEE. CDR3 DNA sequence: TGTGCCAGCAGCGTAGATGGGTCGGGGTACGGGAATGAAAAACTGTTTTTT. Protein: CASSVDGSGYGNEKLFF.

The chain couples TRBV5-5 to TRBJ2-2; 11 bases map to TRBD2. The germline V gene has CDR1 SGHKS and CDR2 YYEKEE (reference sequence). Trimming at V came to 0 bases and at J to 4 bases, leaving 5 bases not matched to a gene. The CDR3 has 17 amino acids. Written as DNA, the CDR3 is TGTGCCAGCAGCTTGGGAAGACTAGCGGGGAGCACCGGGGAGCTGTTTTTT. This gives the protein CASSLGRLAGSTGELFF.